The clone carrying this T cell receptor beta chain has more than one count but fewer than ten. This sample is part of a study of metastatic and nonmetastatic thyroid tumors. Germline V CDR1 and CDR2: SGHRS, YFSETQ. The CDR3 consists of 14 residues. V lost 4 bases, J lost 0 bases, and 1 base stayed unmatched. TCRdb redid the clone calls on the PCR reads using MiXCR. The table includes 25,000 to 30,000 clones, about 3.9% detected once. All patients reached thyroid surgery having received no treatment beforehand. The receptor was derived from a female donor with papillary thyroid cancer or a benign thyroid nodule (not recorded which). Some clones in this sample may be carry-over from other donors' samples. The specimen was blood. This chain uses TRBV5-1 with TRBJ2-3; 8 nucleotides align to TRBD1. The CDR3 nucleotides read TGCGCCAGCAGCAGGGACAGGAGCACAGATACGCAGTATTTT. Translation gives CASSRDRSTDTQYF.